The rows below give T cell receptor beta chains drawn from one sample of a study of blood T cells in healthy people across ages. TCRdb re-called the 5' RACE reads through MiXCR, storing one row per CDR3 protein. The table includes roughly 830,000 distinct CDR3 sequences, less than 80% detected once. The sample taken for sequencing was blood. These receptor sequences come from a man aged 25-40 years in good health. Each CDR3 is given with its conserved first and last residue. Fields, in order: V gene, clone size, J gene, D gene, CDR3 DNA, CDR3 protein. The D gene is left open where the match is weak. The size of a clone is reported for some rows only, either as once, few or many, or as a class for expanded clones.

V: TRBV20-1
size: -
J: TRBJ2-7
D: TRBD1
DNA: TGCAGTGCTAGAAAAGGGCTGGGACAGGGGAGGGATGAGCAGTACTTC
CDR3: CSARKGLGQGRDEQYF

V: TRBV3-1
size: -
J: TRBJ1-2
D: -
DNA: TGTGCCAGCAGCCAAGCGTCAGCTCCCAACTATGGCTACACCTTC
CDR3: CASSQASAPNYGYTF

V: TRBV6-2/TRBV6-3
size: once
J: TRBJ2-1
D: -
DNA: TGTGCCAGCAGGGCAGGGTCCTTCTACAATGAGCAGTTCTTC
CDR3: CASRAGSFYNEQFF

V: TRBV6-1
size: once
J: TRBJ1-6
D: -
DNA: TGTGCCAGCAGTGATTCGGGGGGCATCCCCTCCTATAATTCACCCCTCCACTTT
CDR3: CASSDSGGIPSYNSPLHF

V: TRBV10-3
size: -
J: TRBJ2-1
D: -
DNA: TGTGCCATCAGTGAGTCGTCGCAGGGGTTTTGGGGCAATGAGCAGTTCTTC
CDR3: CAISESSQGFWGNEQFF

V: TRBV30
size: -
J: TRBJ2-7
D: -
DNA: TGTGCCTGGACCAGGGATTCGGCCTACGAGCAGTACTTC
CDR3: CAWTRDSAYEQYF

V: TRBV5-5
size: -
J: TRBJ2-7
D: -
DNA: TGTGCCAGCAGCTTCCAGTCCTACAATGAGCAGTACTTC
CDR3: CASSFQSYNEQYF

V: TRBV5-1
size: -
J: TRBJ2-3
D: -
DNA: TGCGCCAGCAGCTTGAGCATACCCACAGATACGCAGTATTTT
CDR3: CASSLSIPTDTQYF

V: TRBV6-4
size: -
J: TRBJ1-2
D: TRBD1
DNA: TGTGCCAGTGCGATGGGGACAGCCGAACTAAGTGGCTACACCTTC
CDR3: CASAMGTAELSGYTF

V: TRBV10-3
size: -
J: TRBJ2-3
D: TRBD1
DNA: TGTGCCATCAGCACCGACAGGGTCGGGGCAGATACGCAGTATTTT
CDR3: CAISTDRVGADTQYF

V: TRBV6-1
size: -
J: TRBJ2-1
D: TRBD1
DNA: TGTGCCAGCAGTGCGGGACAGGAGGCATACAATGAGCAGTTCTTC
CDR3: CASSAGQEAYNEQFF

V: TRBV20-1
size: -
J: TRBJ2-6
D: -
DNA: TGCAGTGCTCCCCCCTCCGGGACCGGGGCCAACGTCCTGACTTTC
CDR3: CSAPPSGTGANVLTF

V: TRBV12-3/TRBV12-4
size: -
J: TRBJ1-1
D: -
DNA: TGTGCCAGCAGTTTGGGCGGGGCAGGGGCTATGAACACTGAAGCTTTCTTT
CDR3: CASSLGGAGAMNTEAFF

V: TRBV9
size: -
J: TRBJ2-7
D: -
DNA: TGTGCCAGCAGCCCATTGCAAGGGACGGAGACCTACGAGCAGTACTTC
CDR3: CASSPLQGTETYEQYF

V: TRBV7-9
size: -
J: TRBJ1-1
D: -
DNA: TGTGCCAGCAGCTTAAACGGCATGAACACTGAAGCTTTCTTT
CDR3: CASSLNGMNTEAFF

V: TRBV12-3/TRBV12-4
size: few
J: TRBJ2-3
D: TRBD2
DNA: TGTGCCAGCAGTTCATCTAGCGGGGCAAATACGCAGTATTTT
CDR3: CASSSSSGANTQYF

V: TRBV6-1
size: -
J: TRBJ2-3
D: -
DNA: TGTGCCAGCAATTTCAGGCCGTCTAGCACAGATACGCAGTATTTT
CDR3: CASNFRPSSTDTQYF

V: TRBV7-8
size: -
J: TRBJ2-5
D: -
DNA: TGTGCCAGCAGCCCGACTATAACCCCAGAGACCCAGTACTTC
CDR3: CASSPTITPETQYF